A single sample gave rise to the 3 T cell receptor beta chains below, sequenced in a study of CD8 T cells in Susac syndrome (dated by TCRdb to about 2019). To prepare the library, the immunoSEQ multiplex PCR assay was applied. RNA was extracted with the RNeasy kit and roughly 0.5 to 1 ug was reverse transcribed using random hexamers. TCRdb reanalyzed the raw reads on its own, using fastp at Q25 for trimming and MiXCR for clone calling, and kept in-frame beta chains. Each entry is one CDR3 protein sequence, shown with its most common DNA and genes. The sample records approximately 150,000 distinct CDR3 sequences, approximately 93% of which are singletons. Around 0.08% of the sample comes from the top ten. The sample consisted of CD4+ T cells from PBMCs. The origin of the receptors is a human donor in good health.

The chain couples TRBV30 to TRBJ2-1, with D uncertain. Germline V gene lookup returns CDR1 GTSNPN and CDR2 SVGIG (reference sequence). Trimming removed 7 bases at V and 4 bases at J, with 5 bases between. The CDR3 spans 10 residues. The CDR3 spells CASGYNEQFF. CDR3 in DNA: TGTGCCTCCGGGTACAATGAGCAGTTCTTC.

The chain has TRBV20-1 and TRBJ2-3; D possibly corresponds to TRBD2 (6 bases). Germline V CDR1 and CDR2: DFQATT, SNEGSKA (reference sequence). This CDR3 is 14 amino acids long. Trimming removed 7 bases from V and 0 bases from J, with 14 bases in between. CDR3 region: CSVPLASSTDTQYF. In DNA form, the CDR3 reads TGCAGTGTCCCACTAGCCTCAAGCACAGATACGCAGTATTTT.

The gene calls are TRBV30 and TRBJ2-1; possibly TRBD1 or TRBD2 for D (5 bases each). Germline CDR1 is GTSNPN and CDR2 is SVGIG (reference sequence). The CDR3 runs to 13 residues. Deletions cut 1 base from V and 7 bases from J, with 11 bases between. CDR3 sequence reads: CAWSGGPMNEQFF. The CDR3 DNA reads as TGTGCCTGGAGTGGGGGACCTATGAATGAGCAGTTCTTC.